This TCR beta chain was observed in a study of blood T cell repertoires in COVID-19. Study in general: The study drew acute and convalescent COVID-19 samples from the United States, Italy and Spain. Sources were T cells, B-cell-depleted T cells, or PBMCs; the material itself was cDNA or gDNA.

The length of the CDR3 is 15 residues. The germline gives CDR1 MGHRA, CDR2 YSYEKL. V trimming: 0 bases; J trimming: 7 bases; junction bases outside the gene matches: 5. Per the original data handling: The assay estimated nucleated cells by amplifying reference gene primers. Measured with immunoSEQ multiplex PCR; TCRdb has only the in-frame clones, and not every one. Clone size and the V and J calls come from that table; the DNA yielded D and trimming. The top ten hold approximately 8.3% of the sample, which has 110,000 to 150,000 clones, 86% seen once. V usage is TRBV4-1 and J usage is TRBJ1-4; 7 bases line up with TRBD1. This receptor was taken from a woman aged 55-69 years with acute or convalescent COVID-19. The specimen sequenced was peripheral blood. This CDR3 reads CASSQDGPGGEKLFF. The CDR3 DNA is TGCGCCAGCAGCCAAGATGGGCCAGGGGGTGAAAAACTGTTTTTT.